These T cell receptor beta chains were read from a single sample in a study of blood T cell repertoires in COVID-19. Assay: immunoSEQ multiplex PCR; the TCRdb copy retains only in-frame clones and omits some. The sample has more than 90,000 clones; 75% to 85% are singletons. Input material: peripheral blood. Receptors were obtained from a man in his sixties with acute or convalescent COVID-19. Each CDR3 is given with its conserved first and last residue. A D gene is named only where the DNA matches it firmly. A clone size is listed for some rows: how often the clone was seen (once, few, many), or a class if it is expanded.

v_gene: TRBV4-1; d_gene: NA; abundance: NA; j_gene: TRBJ2-5; CDR3nt: TGCGCCAGCAGCCCAACTCCGGGTTTCTCTTCCCAGTACTTC; CDR3aa: CASSPTPGFSSQYF
v_gene: TRBV11-3; d_gene: NA; abundance: NA; j_gene: TRBJ2-2; CDR3nt: TGTGCCAGCAGCCATACACGGAACACCGGGGAGCTGTTTTTT; CDR3aa: CASSHTRNTGELFF
v_gene: TRBV7-8; d_gene: NA; abundance: NA; j_gene: TRBJ1-1; CDR3nt: TGTGCCAGCAGCTTAGCACAGGGCGGATGGACTGAAGCTTTCTTT; CDR3aa: CASSLAQGGWTEAFF
v_gene: TRBV6-2/TRBV6-3; d_gene: NA; abundance: NA; j_gene: TRBJ1-3; CDR3nt: TGTGCCAGCAGCTATTCCGGGACATTGAACACCATATATTTT; CDR3aa: CASSYSGTLNTIYF
v_gene: TRBV30; d_gene: TRBD2; abundance: NA; j_gene: TRBJ2-3; CDR3nt: TGTGCCTGGGCGACTAGCGGGAGTGCAGATACGCAGTATTTT; CDR3aa: CAWATSGSADTQYF
v_gene: TRBV30; d_gene: NA; abundance: NA; j_gene: TRBJ1-5; CDR3nt: TGTGCCCACGGACGGGATAGCAATCAGCCCCAGCATTTT; CDR3aa: CAHGRDSNQPQHF
v_gene: TRBV19; d_gene: TRBD1; abundance: NA; j_gene: TRBJ2-4; CDR3nt: TGTGCCAGTAGCTCCATCGCTTTTACAGGGGTACGAGCCAAAAACATTCAGTACTTC; CDR3aa: CASSSIAFTGVRAKNIQYF
v_gene: TRBV13; d_gene: NA; abundance: NA; j_gene: TRBJ2-1; CDR3nt: TGTGCCAGCAGCTTAGGCCTAAGAGAGCAGTTCTTC; CDR3aa: CASSLGLREQFF
v_gene: TRBV5-5; d_gene: TRBD2; abundance: NA; j_gene: TRBJ2-1; CDR3nt: TGTGCCAGCAGCCCTAGCGGGGGGCCAACCAGCTCCTACAATGAGCAGTTCTTC; CDR3aa: CASSPSGGPTSSYNEQFF
v_gene: TRBV4-1; d_gene: NA; abundance: NA; j_gene: TRBJ2-1; CDR3nt: TGCGCCAGCAGCCAGGCCGGACAGTACAATGAGCAGTTCTTC; CDR3aa: CASSQAGQYNEQFF
v_gene: TRBV4-1; d_gene: NA; abundance: NA; j_gene: TRBJ2-5; CDR3nt: TGCGCCAGCAGCCGGGGCAGTCAAGAGACCCAGTACTTC; CDR3aa: CASSRGSQETQYF
v_gene: TRBV7-2; d_gene: TRBD1; abundance: many; j_gene: TRBJ1-2; CDR3nt: TGTGCCAGCAGCCCGGGACAGGCTAACTATGGCTACACCTTC; CDR3aa: CASSPGQANYGYTF
v_gene: TRBV30; d_gene: NA; abundance: NA; j_gene: TRBJ1-6; CDR3nt: TGTGCCTGGAGTCTCGCAGGGTGGAGCTCCAATTCACCCCTCCACTTT; CDR3aa: CAWSLAGWSSNSPLHF
v_gene: TRBV3-1/TRBV3-2; d_gene: NA; abundance: few; j_gene: TRBJ2-1; CDR3nt: TGTGCCAGCAGCCAAGGAGGAGGAGGGCAGTTCTTC; CDR3aa: CASSQGGGGQFF
v_gene: TRBV28; d_gene: NA; abundance: medium-sized; j_gene: TRBJ1-2; CDR3nt: TGTGCCGGATGCAGGAGCGGGGGGAACTATGGCTACACCTTC; CDR3aa: CAGCRSGGNYGYTF
v_gene: TRBV19; d_gene: TRBD1; abundance: NA; j_gene: TRBJ2-3; CDR3nt: TGTGCCAGTAGTATAGGGACAGGGTCGGGAGATACGCAGTATTTT; CDR3aa: CASSIGTGSGDTQYF
v_gene: TRBV4-1; d_gene: NA; abundance: NA; j_gene: TRBJ2-4; CDR3nt: TGCGCCAGCAGAAGTATAGGGGGTGAAGACATTCAGTACTTC; CDR3aa: CASRSIGGEDIQYF
v_gene: TRBV11-3; d_gene: TRBD1; abundance: NA; j_gene: TRBJ1-1; CDR3nt: TGTGCCAGCAGTCCGCGACAGGGCCGGGCTGAAGCTTTCTTT; CDR3aa: CASSPRQGRAEAFF
v_gene: TRBV18; d_gene: TRBD1; abundance: NA; j_gene: TRBJ1-5; CDR3nt: TGTGCCAGCTCACCTCAGGGGGCGAGGAATCAGCCCCAGCATTTT; CDR3aa: CASSPQGARNQPQHF
v_gene: TRBV5-1; d_gene: NA; abundance: NA; j_gene: TRBJ2-7; CDR3nt: TGCGCCAGCAGCTTGGCCAGGGGTAGCGAGACCTACGAGCAGTACTTC; CDR3aa: CASSLARGSETYEQYF
v_gene: TRBV27; d_gene: TRBD1; abundance: NA; j_gene: TRBJ1-4; CDR3nt: TGTGCCAGCAGTTCCGGGACAGGGGACGAAAAACTGTTTTTT; CDR3aa: CASSSGTGDEKLFF
v_gene: TRBV10-3; d_gene: NA; abundance: NA; j_gene: TRBJ2-2; CDR3nt: TGTGCCACCGCCCGGGCCGGGGAGCTGTTTTTT; CDR3aa: CATARAGELFF
v_gene: TRBV5-1; d_gene: TRBD1; abundance: NA; j_gene: TRBJ1-1; CDR3nt: TGCGCCAGCAGCCCCGGGACAGCCAACACTGAAGCTTTCTTT; CDR3aa: CASSPGTANTEAFF
v_gene: TRBV6-5; d_gene: NA; abundance: NA; j_gene: TRBJ2-1; CDR3nt: TGTGCCAGCAGAGAGAGCGGTCCCTCCTACAATGAGCAGTTCTTC; CDR3aa: CASRESGPSYNEQFF
v_gene: TRBV6-5; d_gene: NA; abundance: NA; j_gene: TRBJ1-1; CDR3nt: TGTGCCAGCAGTCAGCAGGGATACACTGAAGCTTTCTTT; CDR3aa: CASSQQGYTEAFF
v_gene: TRBV6-5; d_gene: TRBD1; abundance: NA; j_gene: TRBJ2-3; CDR3nt: TGTGCCAGCAGTAGCGACAGGGCAGATACGCAGTATTTT; CDR3aa: CASSSDRADTQYF
v_gene: TRBV6-5; d_gene: NA; abundance: NA; j_gene: TRBJ1-5; CDR3nt: TGTGCCAGCAGTTATTTGTCGGGTGATGGCAATCAGCCCCAGCATTTT; CDR3aa: CASSYLSGDGNQPQHF
v_gene: TRBV7-2; d_gene: NA; abundance: few; j_gene: TRBJ2-3; CDR3nt: TGTGCCAGCAGCTTCTTATGGGAGTCAGAAACAGATACGCAGTATTTT; CDR3aa: CASSFLWESETDTQYF
v_gene: TRBV25-1; d_gene: NA; abundance: NA; j_gene: TRBJ2-7; CDR3nt: TGTGCCAGCAGATCCGGACAAGGGGCCTACGAGCAGTACTTC; CDR3aa: CASRSGQGAYEQYF
v_gene: TRBV24-1; d_gene: TRBD1; abundance: NA; j_gene: TRBJ1-2; CDR3nt: TGTGCCACCAGTGATACGGTCGACAGGGGAGGAAATGGCTACACCTTC; CDR3aa: CATSDTVDRGGNGYTF
v_gene: TRBV2; d_gene: NA; abundance: NA; j_gene: TRBJ1-4; CDR3nt: TGTGCCAGCCACACACACGGGAGTTTGGAAAAACTGTTTTTT; CDR3aa: CASHTHGSLEKLFF
v_gene: TRBV4-1; d_gene: TRBD2; abundance: NA; j_gene: TRBJ2-2; CDR3nt: TGCGCCAGCAGCCAAGAAGCGGGGCCGGGGGGGGAGCTGTTTTTT; CDR3aa: CASSQEAGPGGELFF
v_gene: TRBV11-3; d_gene: TRBD2; abundance: NA; j_gene: TRBJ2-1; CDR3nt: TGTGCCAGCAGCCTGGGGGGGAGCCACAATGAGCAGTTCTTC; CDR3aa: CASSLGGSHNEQFF
v_gene: TRBV27; d_gene: TRBD1; abundance: once; j_gene: TRBJ2-1; CDR3nt: TGTGCCAGCAGTGATACAGGGGGCGGTGACAATGAGCAGTTCTTC; CDR3aa: CASSDTGGGDNEQFF
v_gene: TRBV6-2/TRBV6-3; d_gene: NA; abundance: once; j_gene: TRBJ2-1; CDR3nt: TGTGCCAGCAGTTACTTATACCGGGACATAGAGTTCTTC; CDR3aa: CASSYLYRDIEFF
v_gene: TRBV11-2; d_gene: NA; abundance: NA; j_gene: TRBJ2-1; CDR3nt: TGTGCCAGCAGCTTAATTACCGGGTACGCCAATGAGCAGTTCTTC; CDR3aa: CASSLITGYANEQFF
v_gene: TRBV3-1/TRBV3-2; d_gene: NA; abundance: NA; j_gene: TRBJ1-1; CDR3nt: TGTGCCAGCAGCCCCTTCGGGAACACTGAAGCTTTCTTT; CDR3aa: CASSPFGNTEAFF
v_gene: TRBV6-2/TRBV6-3; d_gene: TRBD1; abundance: NA; j_gene: TRBJ1-6; CDR3nt: TGTGCCAGCAGTTGGGACAGGGGGAATTCACCCCTCCACTTT; CDR3aa: CASSWDRGNSPLHF
v_gene: TRBV6-5; d_gene: TRBD1; abundance: NA; j_gene: TRBJ1-5; CDR3nt: TGTGCCAGCACCAGACGACAGGGCGGCCAGCCCCAGCATTTT; CDR3aa: CASTRRQGGQPQHF
v_gene: TRBV10-1; d_gene: NA; abundance: once; j_gene: TRBJ2-3; CDR3nt: TGCGCCAGCAGTGAGTCGTTTAGTGGGCGCCCCTCCGATACGCAGTATTTT; CDR3aa: CASSESFSGRPSDTQYF
v_gene: TRBV6-5; d_gene: NA; abundance: NA; j_gene: TRBJ1-3; CDR3nt: TGTGCCAGCAGTTACTCGCCGACAGCTGGAAACACCATATATTTT; CDR3aa: CASSYSPTAGNTIYF
v_gene: TRBV28; d_gene: TRBD1; abundance: NA; j_gene: TRBJ2-2; CDR3nt: TGTGCCAGCAGCCGTGGGACAGGGGGCCCCGGGGAGCTGTTTTTT; CDR3aa: CASSRGTGGPGELFF
v_gene: TRBV7-9; d_gene: NA; abundance: NA; j_gene: TRBJ1-1; CDR3nt: TGTGCCAGCAGCTTAATAGGGGACACTGAAGCTTTCTTT; CDR3aa: CASSLIGDTEAFF
v_gene: TRBV12-3/TRBV12-4; d_gene: TRBD1; abundance: few; j_gene: TRBJ1-2; CDR3nt: TGTGCCAGCAGATTACAGGGGTCCGGCTACACCTTC; CDR3aa: CASRLQGSGYTF